This T cell receptor (beta chain) was documented in a study of human T cells and chemical hapten exposure (dated by TCRdb to about 2021). At the level of the whole study: For sensitization, 2% DPC in acetone was applied to a 2 cm by 2 cm area of upper inner arm skin. Libraries were pooled for sequencing, and variation in per-sample TCR yields was attributed mainly to small differences in library volumes within the pool. The study tracked peripheral blood TCR repertoire changes in vivo during primary and secondary sensitization to the hapten diphenylcyclopropenone (DPC) in alopecia patients. Blood samples were taken from patients before sensitization (week 0) and then at 2, 6 and about 24 weeks after DPC sensitization. Blood for TCR sequencing was provided by twenty-nine alopecia patients at one to four time points (pre-sensitization, 2, 6 and 24 weeks). Throughout the study period of roughly 24 weeks, patients also received therapeutic DPC doses to the scalp every week. Most of the patients in the cohort were female, and the cohort covered alopecia areata with under or over 50% scalp involvement, alopecia totalis and alopecia universalis. Patch testing was performed on the upper back with Finn chambers containing 0.01% DPC, and the patch tests were scored after 6 days according to International Contact Dermatitis Research Group standards. The study at large found these results: No change with DPC sensitization was found in the number of TCRs above 1 in 1000 frequency, and no evidence of global repertoire structure alterations was found. Because every patient had alopecia, a presumed autoimmune disease, the patients' immune response might differ from that of healthy individuals. Patch test score was positively correlated with the number of PT1 expanded TCRs, with significance at thresholds 8, 16 and 32 but not at 4. After repeated subsampling, the strength of the expansion versus patch-test correlation and the threshold at which it became significant changed. Expanded TCRs formed significantly more large CDR3 similarity clusters than pre-sensitization or healthy control sets, consistent with antigen-driven responses.

Per the publication, the time point label means: patch test 2, 6 weeks after DPC sensitization. The treatment or condition label, as the study defines it: therapeutic diphenylcyclopropenone sensitization with weekly scalp DPC. At each patch-test visit, blood was drawn before the patch test was applied. Patients were considered eligible if aged 18 to 70, diagnosed with alopecia and deemed suitable for DPC therapy, and patients were excluded if pregnant. Total RNA was extracted from unfractionated whole blood that had been collected in Tempus Blood RNA tubes. Trimming at the junction amounts to 5 bases on V and 4 bases on J, and the germline ends lie 17 bases apart. As encoded in the germline V gene (reference sequence), CDR1 is SGHAT while CDR2 is FQDESV. The CDR3 starts with the cysteine, ends with the phenylalanine, and has 15 residues. Only the CDR3 part of the read is kept: 45 bases, read in frame from the first base.

Libraries were made using RACE. Sequencing was performed on a NextSeq 500. Library preparation attached unique molecular identifiers to individual cDNA molecules for quantitative, reproducible TCR counting. From each blood RNA sample, both TCR alpha and TCR beta chains were sequenced. From the authors' description of their analysis: A median of around 96,000 TCRs per sample was observed, with a range of roughly 23,224 to 700,000. V, J and CDR3 annotation of the TCR reads was carried out using the Decombinator software suite. For PS versus PT1 abundance plots, all samples were subsampled to the same number of TCRs (28,000). Expanded TCRs were defined as absent before sensitization and observed at least eight times at the 2-week time point. TCRdb reprocessing: public reads trimmed at Q25 with fastp, clones called with MiXCR, in-frame beta chains kept. CDR3 protein sequences are deduplicated, and each keeps its most common genes and DNA. It is TCRdb's table, rather than the study itself, that gives the V and J calls and clone size. Within this sample are 84,000 or so distinct CDR3 sequences, with 10% to 13% of them counted one time only. The ten largest clones capture approximately 2.5% of the sample.

This clonotype has a handful of counts. Its antigen specificity is not known. No qualities accompany the bases; no much larger clone lies one base away. Material: whole blood, obtained in connection with sensitization to the hapten diphenylcyclopropenone (DPC). This chain is built from TRBV11-1 and TRBJ2-5, with TRBD1 as a weak D call on 6 bases. The receptor was derived from a woman aged 25 to 39 with alopecia areata. Some clones in this sample may be carry-over from other donors' samples. The DNA sequence is TGTGCCAGCAGCCGCCGCCAGGGGCTCGGAGAGACCCAGTACTTC. Translated, it reads CASSRRQGLGETQYF. With all but the CDR3 taken from the reference TRBV11-1 and TRBJ2-5 genes, the full variable domain is: EAEVAQSPRYKITEKSQAVAFWCDPISGHATLYWYRQILGQGPELLVQFQDESVVDDSQLPKDRFSAERLKGVDSTLKIQPAELGDSAMYLCASSRRQGLGETQYFGPGTRLLVL.